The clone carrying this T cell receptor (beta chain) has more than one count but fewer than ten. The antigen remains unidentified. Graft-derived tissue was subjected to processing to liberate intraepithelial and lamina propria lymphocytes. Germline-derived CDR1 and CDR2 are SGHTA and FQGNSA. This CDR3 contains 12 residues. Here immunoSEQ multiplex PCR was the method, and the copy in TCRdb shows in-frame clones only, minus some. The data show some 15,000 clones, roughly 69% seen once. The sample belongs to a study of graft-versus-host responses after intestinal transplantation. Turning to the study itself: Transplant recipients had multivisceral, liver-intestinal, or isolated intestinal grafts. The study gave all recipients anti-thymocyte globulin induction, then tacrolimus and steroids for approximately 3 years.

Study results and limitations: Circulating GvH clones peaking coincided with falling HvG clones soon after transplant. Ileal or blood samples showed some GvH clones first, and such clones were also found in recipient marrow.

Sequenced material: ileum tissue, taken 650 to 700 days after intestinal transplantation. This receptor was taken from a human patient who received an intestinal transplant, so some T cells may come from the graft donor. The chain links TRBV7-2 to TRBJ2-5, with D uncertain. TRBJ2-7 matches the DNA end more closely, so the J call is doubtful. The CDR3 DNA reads TGTGCCAGCAGCTCCACCTCCTACGAGCAGTACTTC. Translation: CASSSTSYEQYF.